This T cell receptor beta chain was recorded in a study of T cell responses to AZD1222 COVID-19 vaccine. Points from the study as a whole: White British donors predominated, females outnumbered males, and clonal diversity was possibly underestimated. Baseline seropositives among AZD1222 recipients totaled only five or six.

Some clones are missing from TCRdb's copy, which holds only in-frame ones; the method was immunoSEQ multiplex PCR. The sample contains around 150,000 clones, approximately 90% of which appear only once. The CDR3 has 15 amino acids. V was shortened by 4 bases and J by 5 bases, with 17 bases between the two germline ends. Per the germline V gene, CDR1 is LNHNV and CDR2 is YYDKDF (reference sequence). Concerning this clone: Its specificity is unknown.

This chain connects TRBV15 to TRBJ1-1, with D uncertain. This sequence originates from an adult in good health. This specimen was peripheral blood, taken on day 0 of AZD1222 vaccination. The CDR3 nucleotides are TGTGCCACCAGCAAAAGAGGTGGGCAGATTACTGAAGCTTTCTTT. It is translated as CATSKRGGQITEAFF.